Listed here are 21 T cell receptor beta chains from one sample, sequenced in a study of vaccination and CD4 T cells after COVID-19. Their cognate antigens are unknown. The Oncomine TCR Beta short-read assay was applied to DNA of cultured CD4+ T cells. TCRdb passed the PCR reads through MiXCR, listing each CDR3 protein once. This table holds around 23,000 distinct CDR3 sequences, 40% to 50% found once. Time point in this sample: late sampling 161 to 241 days after vaccination in a few convalescent patients. Treatment specified: roughly ten-day PBMC culture with coronavirus spike peptide pools or control peptides (ViraFEST assay). The sample consisted of CD4+ T cells from blood, cultured in vitro, taken about 7 months after SARS-CoV-2 vaccination. The receptors derive from a human donor who had recovered from COVID-19.

The chain couples TRBV7-9 to TRBJ2-3; no clear D gene. V dropped 4 bases and J dropped 2 bases, with 16 bases sitting between them. The CDR3 sequence is 16 residues long. Germline V gives CDR1 SEHNR, CDR2 FQNEAQ (reference sequence). The CDR3 here is CASSYGRLPITDTQYF. In nucleotides, the CDR3 is TGTGCCAGCAGCTACGGACGGCTACCCATCACAGATACGCAGTATTTT.

This chain links TRBV10-3 with TRBJ2-7; D is unresolved. This CDR3 comprises 14 residues. The V gene's germline CDR1 is ENHRY and CDR2 SYGVKD. The V end was cut by 1 base, the J end by 0 bases, with 7 bases between. The CDR3: CAISELGPSYEQYF. For the CDR3, the DNA is TGTGCCATCAGTGAGTTGGGCCCCTCCTACGAGCAGTACTTC.

The chain is built from TRBV7-8 and TRBJ2-1; the D is unclear. CDR3 length: 14 amino acids. Germline assignment: CDR1 SGHVS and CDR2 FQNEAQ. Trimming shortened V by 3 bases and J by 8 bases, and 14 bases separated the two germline ends. The CDR3 loop is CASSFSSLHHEQFF. The DNA of the CDR3 is TGTGCCAGCAGCTTTAGCTCTCTCCACCATGAGCAGTTCTTC.

The V and J genes are TRBV19 and TRBJ1-5, with D hard to call. The CDR3 loop spans 15 amino acids. Germline CDR1 and CDR2: LNHDA and SQIVND (reference sequence). V lost 3 bases, J lost 0 bases, and 9 bases lay in between. As DNA, the CDR3 is TGTGCCAGTAGTATTATCCGAGATAGCAATCAGCCCCAGCATTTT. Translation gives CASSIIRDSNQPQHF.

The chain joins TRBV6-2 or TRBV6-3 to TRBJ2-7, with TRBD2 matching over 9 bases. The CDR3 extends over 16 amino acids. Germline V CDR1 and CDR2: MNHEY, SVGEGT. With V trimmed by 5 bases and J by 2 bases, 10 bases remained unmatched. Here the CDR3 reads CASSKPAGGLPYEQYF. The DNA for the CDR3 is TGTGCCAGCAGTAAACCGGCGGGAGGGCTCCCCTACGAGCAGTACTTC.

This chain uses TRBV20-1 with TRBJ2-4, with a tentative D call TRBD1 (6 bases). V lost 5 bases, J lost 6 bases, and 14 bases lay in between. CDR3 size: 13 residues. The germline V gene has CDR1 DFQATT and CDR2 SNEGSKA (reference sequence). This CDR3 is CSASFQDRNIQYF. CDR3 DNA sequence: TGCAGTGCTTCCTTTCAGGACAGAAACATTCAGTACTTC.

The chain's CDR3 is CASSFGIETQYF. The DNA for the CDR3 is TGTGCCAGCAGTTTCGGGATCGAGACCCAGTACTTC. The chain is built from TRBV28 and TRBJ2-5; D is possibly TRBD2 (5 bases). V was shortened by 3 bases and J by 5 bases, with 7 bases between the two germline ends. This CDR3 comprises 12 residues. In germline, CDR1 is MDHEN, CDR2 SYDVKM. The entire variable domain, with the rest obtained from reference TRBV28 and TRBJ2-5, is as follows: DVKVTQSSRYLVKRTGEKVFLECVQDMDHENMFWYRQDPGLGLRLIYFSYDVKMKEKGDIPEGYSVSREKKERFSLILESASTNQTSMYLCASSFGIETQYFGPGTRLLVL.

This chain uses TRBV2 with TRBJ2-5, with D maybe TRBD1 (5 bases). The CDR3 has 12 amino acids. Trimming shortened V by 6 bases and J by 5 bases, and 10 bases separated the two germline ends. Germline V gene lookup returns CDR1 SNHLY and CDR2 FYNNEI. CDR3 nucleotide sequence: TGTGCCAGCAGAGGGGATACGGAGACCCAGTACTTC. It is translated as CASRGDTETQYF.

The chain combines TRBV20-1 with TRBJ2-5; TRBD2 matches 13 bases. V was pared by 6 bases and J by 5 bases, with 6 bases of the junction left unmatched. The V gene's germline CDR1 is DFQATT and CDR2 SNEGSKA (reference sequence). The CDR3 is made up of 14 amino acids. The DNA for the CDR3 is TGCAGTGCGCCAACTAGCGGGAGGGGGGAGACCCAGTACTTC. Its translation is CSAPTSGRGETQYF.

Note on this clonotype: A clone one base away is much larger, so this may be a read error. The chain uses TRBV20-1 and TRBJ2-7; maybe TRBD2 (5 bases). The CDR3 runs 14 residues. From germline, CDR1 is DFQATT and CDR2 SNEGSKA (reference sequence). Deletions cut 1 base from V and 7 bases from J, with 17 bases between. Here the CDR3 DNA reads TGCAGTGCTAGAGGACTAACGTCGAGGTATGAGCAGTACTTC. Its translation: CSARGLTSRYEQYF.

This clonotype was observed a handful of times. The chain has TRBV7-2 and TRBJ2-7, with 7 bases fitting TRBD2. The CDR3 contains 15 residues. CDR1 and CDR2 from the germline V gene are SGHTA and FQGNSA. V trimming: 1 base; J trimming: 2 bases; junction bases outside the gene matches: 5. Here the CDR3 DNA reads TGTGCCAGCAGCTTAGGCGGGAGAGGTACCTACGAGCAGTACTTC. Protein: CASSLGGRGTYEQYF.

This sequence joins TRBV5-6 and TRBJ1-2; D gene unclear. Looked up from germline, CDR1 is SGHDT and CDR2 is YYEEEE. CDR3 size: 12 residues. The ends were cut back, 0 bases at V and 5 bases at J, with 5 bases in the middle. CDR3 loop: CASSLAGYGYTF. Written as DNA, the CDR3 is TGTGCCAGCAGCTTGGCGGGGTATGGCTACACCTTC.

This clonotype has only a few counts. The chain employs TRBV7-9 and TRBJ2-5; D might be TRBD1 or TRBD2, each matching 6 bases. Germline CDR1 SEHNR, CDR2 FQNEAQ (reference sequence). The CDR3 is made up of 15 amino acids. V was clipped by 2 bases and J by 1 base, with 11 bases between them. This chain's CDR3 is CASSLQWGAQETQYF. The CDR3 coding sequence is TGTGCCAGCAGCTTACAATGGGGGGCCCAAGAGACCCAGTACTTC.

This clonotype was recorded a few times. The chain uses TRBV20-1 and TRBJ1-1; D is unclear. Trimming took 6 bases from V and 10 from J, leaving 15 bases between them. CDR1 DFQATT and CDR2 SNEGSKA come from the germline V gene (reference sequence). The CDR3 is 11 residues long. In DNA, the CDR3 is TGCAGTGCCCTTTCATTAGCGGTAGCTTTCTTT. Residues: CSALSLAVAFF.

This sequence joins TRBV28 and TRBJ1-5; tentative D call: TRBD1 (6 bases). The germline V gene has CDR1 MDHEN and CDR2 SYDVKM. The CDR3 has 15 amino acids. Trimming cost V 3 bases and J 7 bases, with 16 bases left between them. CDR3 region: CASSFSRGGGQPQHF. The CDR3 bases are TGTGCCAGCAGTTTTTCCAGGGGCGGCGGCCAGCCCCAGCATTTT.

The sample holds a few counts of this clonotype. J is TRBJ2-5 and V is TRBV20-1, with D tentatively TRBD2 (6 bases). This CDR3 contains 16 residues. Germline CDR1 and CDR2: DFQATT and SNEGSKA (reference sequence). With 2 bases removed from V and 4 bases from J, the gap between germline ends came to 20 bases. CDR3 protein: CSARSPNGRGRETQYF. DNA of the CDR3: TGCAGTGCTAGAAGTCCCAACGGGAGAGGACGAGAGACCCAGTACTTC.

This clonotype was counted a single time. This rearrangement joins TRBV20-1 to TRBJ2-2; unclear D gene. Germline V gives CDR1 DFQATT, CDR2 SNEGSKA (reference sequence). Trimming cost V 6 bases and J 0 bases, with 11 bases left between them. This CDR3 contains 14 residues. CDR3 amino acids: CSASPQANTGELFF. The CDR3 DNA is TGCAGTGCCAGTCCCCAGGCGAACACCGGGGAGCTGTTTTTT.

V is TRBV7-3 and J is TRBJ1-1; no reliable D call. In germline, CDR1 is SGHTA, CDR2 FQGTGA. CDR3 length equals 13 residues. V dropped 5 bases and J dropped 7 bases, with 14 bases sitting between them. The CDR3 protein is CASSTNRAGEAFF. Here the CDR3 DNA reads TGTGCCAGCAGCACGAATAGGGCTGGTGAAGCTTTCTTT.

V is TRBV20-1 and J is TRBJ2-7; D could derive from TRBD1 or TRBD2 (6 bases each). The CDR3 loop spans 15 amino acids. Germline V gives CDR1 DFQATT, CDR2 SNEGSKA (reference sequence). Trimming cost V 3 bases and J 0 bases, with 15 bases left between them. The CDR3 here is CSASSFSGASYEQYF. The DNA of the CDR3 is TGCAGTGCTAGCTCCTTTTCGGGGGCCTCCTACGAGCAGTACTTC.

This clonotype has more than one count but fewer than ten. V and J are TRBV7-9 and TRBJ2-5; D might be TRBD1 (5 bases). This CDR3 comprises 12 residues. Germline values: CDR1 SEHNR, CDR2 FQNEAQ (reference sequence). Trimming took off 8 bases at V and 4 bases at J, with 11 bases between the two ends. As DNA, the CDR3 is TGTGCCAGCGGGGCCCAGGGAGAGACCCAGTACTTC. This codes for CASGAQGETQYF.

The J gene is TRBJ2-7, the V gene TRBV15; 15 bases agree with TRBD2. Germline CDR1 is LNHNV and CDR2 is YYDKDF (reference sequence). The CDR3 extends over 15 amino acids. The V gene end was trimmed by 10 bases and the J gene end by 6 bases; junction bases not matched to a gene: 10. CDR3 loop: CASIGLAGGPIEQYF. The CDR3 region has the DNA TGTGCCAGCATTGGACTAGCGGGAGGGCCTATCGAGCAGTACTTC.